The clone carrying this T cell receptor beta chain was seen more than once but under ten times. The sample originates from a study of cytotoxic CD8 clonotypes in ibrutinib-treated CLL. CDR3 length: 15 amino acids. Measured with immunoSEQ multiplex PCR; TCRdb has only the in-frame clones, and not every one. The data show under 150,000 clones, 75% to 85% seen once. This receptor was taken from a human donor with chronic lymphocytic leukemia. The source material was PBMCs, sampled after 36 months of ibrutinib treatment. This chain uses TRBV21-1 with TRBJ2-3; TRBD2, the table's D call, lacks a check against the DNA. TRBV21-1 is classified as a pseudogene. The CDR3 nucleotides are TGTGCCAGCAGCGAAGGGACTAGCGGAGGAGATACGCAGTATTTT. It translates to CASSEGTSGGDTQYF.